This T cell receptor (beta chain) was retrieved from a study of blood T cell repertoires in COVID-19. Enrollees, about 18 to 89 years old, lived in about two dozen US areas. This CDR3 comprises 14 residues. Deletions cut 6 bases from V and 5 bases from J, with 14 bases between. CDR1 and CDR2 (germline): MDHEN, SYDVKM. Profiling relied on immunoSEQ multiplex PCR, and the TCRdb table lists in-frame clones only, not all of them. The repertoire holds a few hundred thousand clones, with 85% as singletons. This chain connects TRBV28 to TRBJ2-1; no firm D call. The TCR sequence derives from a woman aged 45-65 years who had been exposed to COVID-19. Source material: PBMCs or T cells enriched from blood (not recorded which). CDR3: CASRGFGAHNEQFF. The CDR3 coding sequence is TGTGCCAGCAGAGGTTTTGGAGCTCACAATGAGCAGTTCTTC.